This T cell receptor beta chain was documented in a study of monozygotic twins with inflammatory bowel disease. General observations from the study: Limited power may explain why concordant and discordant twins showed no difference in repertoire similarity. Healthy co-twins showed greater TCRbeta diversity (inverse Simpson) than IBD patients. Versus healthy twins, IBD patients showed fewer clonotypes shared with others, especially with disease activity.

TCRdb reprocessed the 5' RACE reads and stores each CDR3 protein as one record, lacking DNA. The sample data list about 440,000 distinct CDR3 sequences. CDR1 and CDR2 (germline): SGHTA, FQGNSA. The CDR3 length is 12 residues. Worth noting for this clonotype: The antigen remains unidentified.

This sequence joins TRBV7-2 and TRBJ2-4. The sequenced material came from blood. The origin of this receptor is a human donor with ulcerative colitis or Crohn's disease, or a healthy co-twin of an affected twin (not recorded which). CDR3 region: CASSLDRNIQYF.